This T cell receptor beta chain was captured in a study of post-analysis software for immune sequencing data. General study findings and limits: Four or five TRBV segments were more frequent in patients than controls; TRBV5-6, TRBV5-1 and TRBV20-1 belonged to this group.

On this clonotype: Its specificity is unknown.

Trimming left V 4 bases short and J 2 bases short, with 18 bases between. This CDR3 is 16 amino acids long. Germline values: CDR1 MGHRA, CDR2 YSYEKL. cDNA libraries for TCR beta contained unique molecular identifiers. TCRdb fed the PCR reads into MiXCR, producing one record per CDR3 protein. The table has 350,000 to 450,000 distinct CDR3 sequences, approximately 38% seen once; the top ten hold 10% to 15%. The chain has TRBV4-1 and TRBJ2-7; possible D gene TRBD1, 7 bases. Material for sequencing was blood. This TCR came from a girl aged 10-17 years with multiple sclerosis. The CDR3 DNA follows: TGCGCCAGCAGCCCGATAGGACAGGAGGGAACCTACGAGCAGTACTTC. Translation gives CASSPIGQEGTYEQYF.